This T cell receptor (beta chain) was found in a study of control samples from healthy donors and cancer patients. V lost 7 bases and J lost 1, with 16 bases in between. CDR1 is MDHEN, CDR2 SYDVKM, per germline. This CDR3 spans 15 amino acids. Data came from immunoSEQ multiplex PCR; TCRdb stores just in-frame clones and leaves some out. The profile covers approximately 60,000 clones, with roughly nine tenths appearing a single time and 1.2% taken by the ten largest. The receptor's source is a woman between 45 and 65 years old with colorectal cancer. Input material: PBMCs. The rearrangement uses TRBV28 and TRBJ2-5; possibly TRBD1 or TRBD2 for D (5 bases each). CDR3 nucleotide sequence: TGTGCCAGCATCGCCTCAGGGACCCCCCAAGAGACCCAGTACTTC. Its protein is CASIASGTPQETQYF.